This T cell receptor beta chain came from a study of human T cells and chemical hapten exposure. Background on the study: Cases of alopecia areata, totalis or universalis occurred in a predominantly female patient group. Study outcomes and limitations: It was expanded TCRs that formed significantly more large CDR3 similarity clusters than controls did.

There are a few counts of this clonotype. Its antigen is currently unknown. Original processing methods: Samples contained a median of roughly 93,000 TCRs, with a range of roughly 23,224 to 700,000. TCRdb redid the calling of the RACE reads with MiXCR, one entry per CDR3 protein. The V and J calls shown here were made by TCRdb, not taken from the authors' results. Of 180,000 or so distinct CDR3 sequences listed, roughly 15% were seen once; the top ten hold 1.5% to 2%. The germline V gene has CDR1 SGHRS and CDR2 YFSETQ. This CDR3 contains 13 residues. Trimming left V 1 base short and J 5 bases short, with 9 bases between. Time point specified: patch test 1, 2 weeks after DPC sensitization. Treatment in this sample: therapeutic diphenylcyclopropenone sensitization with weekly scalp DPC. Total RNA was isolated from unfractionated whole blood.

This clonotype originated in a woman in her 30s with alopecia areata. Some clones in this sample may be carry-over from other donors' samples. The specimen comprised whole blood, sampled in connection with sensitization to the hapten diphenylcyclopropenone (DPC). The chain couples TRBV5-1 to TRBJ2-5; a possible D gene is TRBD1 (5 bases). CDR3 nucleotides: TGCGCCAGCAGCTTGAATTCAGGGGAGACCCAGTACTTC. The encoded protein is CASSLNSGETQYF.